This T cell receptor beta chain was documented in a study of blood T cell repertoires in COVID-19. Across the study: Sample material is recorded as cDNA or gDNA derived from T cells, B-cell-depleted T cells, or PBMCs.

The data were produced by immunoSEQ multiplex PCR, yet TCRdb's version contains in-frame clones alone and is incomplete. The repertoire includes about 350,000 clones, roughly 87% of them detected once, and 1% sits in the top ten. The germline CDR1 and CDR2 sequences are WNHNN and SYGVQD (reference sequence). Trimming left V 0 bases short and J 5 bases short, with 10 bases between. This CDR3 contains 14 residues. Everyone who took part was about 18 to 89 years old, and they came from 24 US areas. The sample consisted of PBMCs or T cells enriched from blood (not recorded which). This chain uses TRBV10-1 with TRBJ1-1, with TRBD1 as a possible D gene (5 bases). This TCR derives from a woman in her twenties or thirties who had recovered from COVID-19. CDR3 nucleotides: TGCGCCAGCAGTGAGTCCGCAGGGAGGACTGAAGCTTTCTTT. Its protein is CASSESAGRTEAFF.